This TCR beta chain came from a study of glioma-infiltrating T cells. Details on this clonotype: The antigen is undetermined.

Trimming cost V 4 bases and J 2 bases, with 10 bases left between them. CDR3 length: 14 residues. Germline values: CDR1 KGHSH, CDR2 LQKENI. Amplification of TCR alpha and beta CDR3 regions from RNA used iRepertoire nested multiplex PCR. For one-step reverse transcription and amplification, roughly 85-450 ng of tissue mRNA or PBMC total RNA was used. TCRdb passed the multiplex PCR reads through MiXCR, listing each CDR3 protein once. Found here are some 150,000 distinct CDR3 sequences, about two fifths of them singletons; the top ten hold 20% to 25%. Overall study findings and caveats: CDR3 overlap between tissue and blood was very small.

The sample taken for sequencing was glioma tissue, nonneoplastic brain tissue, or PBMCs (not recorded which). The chain has TRBV18 and TRBJ2-3; D could derive from TRBD1 or TRBD2 (5 bases each). This TCR came from a human donor with low-grade glioma or glioblastoma, undergoing nonglioma brain surgery, or in good health (not recorded which). This CDR3 is CASSLRDHTDTQYF. The CDR3 region has the DNA TGTGCCAGCTCACTACGGGACCACACAGATACGCAGTATTTT.